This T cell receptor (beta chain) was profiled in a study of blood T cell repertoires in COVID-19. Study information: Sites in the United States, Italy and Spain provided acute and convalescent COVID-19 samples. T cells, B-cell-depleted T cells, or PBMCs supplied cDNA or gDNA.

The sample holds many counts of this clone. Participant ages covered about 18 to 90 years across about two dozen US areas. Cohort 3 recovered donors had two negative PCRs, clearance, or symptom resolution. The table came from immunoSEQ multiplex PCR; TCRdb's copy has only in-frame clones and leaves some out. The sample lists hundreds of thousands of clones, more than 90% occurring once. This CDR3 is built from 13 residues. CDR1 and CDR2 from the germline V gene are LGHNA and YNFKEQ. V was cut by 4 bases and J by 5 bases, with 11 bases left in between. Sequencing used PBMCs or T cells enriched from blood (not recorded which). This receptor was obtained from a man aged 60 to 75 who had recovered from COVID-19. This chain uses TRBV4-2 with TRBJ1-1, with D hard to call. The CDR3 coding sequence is TGTGCCAGCAGCCCAATGAGGGAGACTGAAGCTTTCTTT. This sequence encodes CASSPMRETEAFF.